This T cell receptor (beta chain) was observed in a study of T cell responses to AZD1222 COVID-19 vaccine. Whole-study findings and limits: At study baseline, merely more than 5 AZD1222 recipients were seropositive. It should be noted that donors were predominantly white British and more often female, and clonal diversity was possibly underestimated.

The CDR3 sequence is 14 residues long. Trimming removed 2 bases from V and 3 bases from J, with 10 bases in between. CDR1 is KGHSH, CDR2 LQKENI, per germline. Comment on this clone: Its specificity is not known.

Generated by immunoSEQ multiplex PCR, the TCRdb table keeps only in-frame clones and is missing some. The table has about 160,000 clones, 75% to 95% seen once. The specimen was peripheral blood, collected 28 days after the second AZD1222 dose. The chain couples TRBV18 to TRBJ1-1; D is unresolved. The origin of this receptor is an adult who received the AZD1222 COVID-19 vaccine. DNA for the CDR3: TGTGCCAGCTCACCAATCGGGCTTCACACTGAAGCTTTCTTT. This codes for CASSPIGLHTEAFF.